This passage covers 30 T cell receptor beta chains from one sample sequenced in a study of shared clonotypes between healthy human individuals. Measured with immunoSEQ multiplex PCR; TCRdb has only the in-frame clones, and not every one. The sample holds roughly 1.4 million clones; around 98.5% are singletons and the top ten take around 0.33%. Material: naive CD4+ T cells sorted from blood. Subset in this sample: CD45RA+ positively selected. These receptors originate from a man aged 25 to 40 in good health.

V usage is TRBV27 and J usage is TRBJ2-1; possible D gene TRBD2, 5 bases. The CDR3 consists of 13 residues. Germline V gives CDR1 MNHEY, CDR2 SMNVEV (reference sequence). V was clipped by 3 bases and J by 10 bases, with 13 bases between them. The CDR3, as DNA: TGTGCCAGCAGTTTGTACTGGGCGGGCGAGCAGTTCTTC. This gives the protein CASSLYWAGEQFF.

V is TRBV28 and J is TRBJ1-2; D is perhaps TRBD1 (5 bases). The length of the CDR3 is 13 residues. Germline V CDR1 and CDR2: MDHEN, SYDVKM. Trimming removed 3 bases from V and 3 bases from J, with 8 bases in between. The CDR3 loop is CASSFQGHYGYTF. The CDR3, as DNA: TGTGCCAGCAGTTTCCAGGGCCACTATGGCTACACCTTC.

The chain links TRBV13 to TRBJ1-1, with TRBD1 identical over 9 bases. This CDR3 has 17 amino acids. With V trimmed by 4 bases and J by 4 bases, 13 bases remained unmatched. Germline V gene sequence: CDR1 PRHDT, CDR2 FYEKMQ (reference sequence). CDR3 residues: CASSSRDRASRGTEAFF. As DNA, the CDR3 is TGTGCCAGCAGCTCCCGGGACAGGGCCTCGCGTGGCACTGAAGCTTTCTTT.

The chain employs TRBV28 and TRBJ2-1, with D maybe TRBD1 (5 bases). CDR1 is MDHEN, CDR2 SYDVKM, per germline. V was pared by 7 bases and J by 10 bases, with 29 bases between. CDR3 length: 17 residues. CDR3 nucleotide sequence: TGTGCCAGCATTTCCGGCGAAGGTCATTCTGTTAAGGGGGAGCAGTTCTTC. As protein: CASISGEGHSVKGEQFF.

A word on this clone: The same CDR3 is also encoded by other DNA sequences in this sample. The gene calls are TRBV20-1 and TRBJ2-3; D gene uncertain. CDR3 size: 11 residues. Germline CDR1 DFQATT, CDR2 SNEGSKA (reference sequence). Trimming took off 2 bases at V and 3 bases at J, with 3 bases between the two ends. CDR3 amino acids: CSARLTDTQYF. CDR3 DNA: TGCAGTGCTAGACTGACAGATACGCAGTATTTT.

This sequence joins TRBV10-3 and TRBJ1-4; a possible D gene is TRBD1 (5 bases). The CDR3 sequence is 15 residues long. The germline CDR1 and CDR2 sequences are ENHRY and SYGVKD. The V gene lost 5 bases and the J gene lost 8 bases, with 18 bases spanning the gap. CDR3 sequence reads: CAISPQVSLSEKLFF. The CDR3, as DNA: TGTGCCATCAGTCCACAGGTTTCGCTAAGCGAAAAACTGTTTTTT.

The chain employs TRBV18 and TRBJ1-2, with D possibly being TRBD1 (5 bases). Germline values: CDR1 KGHSH, CDR2 LQKENI. The CDR3 length is 13 residues. Trimming pared 3 bases from V and 7 bases from J, leaving 12 bases between. DNA for the CDR3: TGTGCCAGCTCACCCACCGGGACCCCTGGCTACACCTTC. Protein sequence: CASSPTGTPGYTF.

This chain connects TRBV18 to TRBJ2-7; a possible D gene is TRBD1 (5 bases). V was trimmed by 3 bases and J by 2 bases, leaving 11 bases between them. The CDR3 totals 14 residues. Germline V CDR1 and CDR2: KGHSH, LQKENI. In DNA, the CDR3 is TGTGCCAGCTCACCGACAGAACCCCCCTACGAGCAGTACTTC. This translates into CASSPTEPPYEQYF.

This chain uses TRBV2 with TRBJ1-5; 9 positions match TRBD1. Germline V gene lookup returns CDR1 SNHLY and CDR2 FYNNEI. J lost 3 bases, V lost 5 bases, and 5 bases had no gene match. The CDR3 totals 15 residues. The CDR3 DNA reads as TGTGCCAGCAGTCTGGGACAGGGTGCCAATCAGCCCCAGCATTTT. Translation gives CASSLGQGANQPQHF.

This clone was recorded only once. This sequence joins TRBV27 and TRBJ1-2, with 11 bases matching TRBD1. V was clipped by 4 bases and J by 2 bases; unmatched bases: 6. Germline CDR1 reads MNHEY; CDR2 reads SMNVEV (reference sequence). This CDR3 contains 16 residues. The CDR3 DNA follows: TGTGCCAGCAGTTCAGTTGGGACAGGGGGGAACTATGGCTACACCTTC. Encoded protein: CASSSVGTGGNYGYTF.

The chain links TRBV7-6 to TRBJ2-5; no definite D call. Deletions cut 3 bases from V and 2 bases from J, with 10 bases between. The CDR3 is 14 amino acids. The germline gives CDR1 SGHVS, CDR2 FNYEAQ. The CDR3 DNA reads TGTGCCAGCAGCTTTCGATTGGAGCAAGAGACCCAGTACTTC. Its protein is CASSFRLEQETQYF.

This clone has only one observation. J is TRBJ2-1 and V is TRBV18; 11 bases map to TRBD2. CDR1 is KGHSH and CDR2 is LQKENI in the germline V gene. This CDR3 contains 14 residues. V was pared by 8 bases and J by 5 bases, with 5 bases of the junction left unmatched. This CDR3 is CASLTGLADNEQFF. The CDR3 DNA sequence: TGTGCCAGCCTCACGGGACTAGCGGACAATGAGCAGTTCTTC.

The chain combines TRBV19 with TRBJ2-3; 13 bases match TRBD2. The CDR3 loop spans 16 amino acids. The ends lost 5 bases at V and 2 bases at J; junction bases unmatched: 4. The germline gives CDR1 LNHDA, CDR2 SQIVND (reference sequence). Written as DNA, the CDR3 is TGTGCCAGTAGTTTACTAGCGGGAGGGACCACAGATACGCAGTATTTT. Encoded protein: CASSLLAGGTTDTQYF.

The chain's CDR3 is CASSPRTGDNYGYTF. The CDR3 nucleotides read TGTGCCAGCTCACCTAGGACAGGAGACAACTATGGCTACACCTTC. The V and J genes are TRBV18 and TRBJ1-2, with TRBD1 matching 7 bases. The V and J ends lost 3 bases and 2 bases, in that order; junction bases with no gene match: 6. The CDR3 extends over 15 amino acids. The germline V gene encodes CDR1 KGHSH and CDR2 LQKENI.

The chain combines TRBV14 with TRBJ1-1; 12 bases agree with TRBD1. CDR1 and CDR2 from the germline V gene are SGHDN and FVKESK. Germline trimming cut 3 bases from V and 4 bases from J; bases unmatched to any gene: 0. CDR3 length equals 14 residues. CDR3 amino acids: CASSQGQGATEAFF. The DNA of the CDR3 is TGTGCCAGCAGCCAGGGACAGGGGGCCACTGAAGCTTTCTTT.

The rearrangement uses TRBV20-1 and TRBJ1-2, with no clear D. The V gene's germline CDR1 is DFQATT and CDR2 SNEGSKA (reference sequence). V lost 7 bases and J 5 bases, leaving 11 bases between the germline ends. This CDR3 has 11 amino acids. The CDR3 loop is CSGGGDYGYTF. DNA of the CDR3: TGCAGTGGTGGTGGGGATTATGGCTACACCTTC.

Concerning this clone itself: One junction end disagrees with the germline gene, perhaps due to a read error. The chain recombines TRBV29-1 with TRBJ2-7; possibly TRBD2 for D (5 bases). This CDR3 is built from 13 residues. Germline assignment: CDR1 SQVTM and CDR2 ANQGSEA. The CDR3 DNA reads as TGCAGCGTGGAAGGGCTAGCCAGCCACGAGCAGTACTTC. Residues: CSVEGLASHEQYF.

This chain joins TRBV28 and TRBJ2-7, with TRBD2 identical over 11 bases. The germline gives CDR1 MDHEN, CDR2 SYDVKM. V dropped 5 bases and J dropped 4; count of bases not matched to a gene: 7. The CDR3 spans 15 residues. CDR3 sequence (DNA): TGTGCCAGCAGTGTCCCCGGGACTAGCGGTTACGAGCAGTACTTC. It translates to CASSVPGTSGYEQYF.

V and J are TRBV19 and TRBJ1-1, with 9 bases lining up with TRBD1. Germline V gene sequence: CDR1 LNHDA, CDR2 SQIVND (reference sequence). Trimming removed 0 bases from V and 4 bases from J; junction bases left unmatched: 9. The CDR3 consists of 17 residues. CDR3 in DNA: TGTGCCAGTAGTATAGATAAAACAATGACAGGGGGCACTGAAGCTTTCTTT. This codes for CASSIDKTMTGGTEAFF.

Written as DNA, the CDR3 is TGCGCCAGCAGCCCCCGGGGCGGAATAGCCAAAAACATTCAGTACTTC. It translates to CASSPRGGIAKNIQYF. The chain links TRBV5-1 to TRBJ2-4; D is perhaps TRBD1 or TRBD2 (5 bases each). The germline CDR1 and CDR2 sequences are SGHRS and YFSETQ. The CDR3 consists of 16 residues. The V and J ends lost 4 bases and 0 bases respectively, with 14 bases between them.

The chain employs TRBV18 and TRBJ1-2, with 9 bases matching TRBD1. The CDR3 runs 15 residues. V gave up 1 base and J gave up 10 bases; unmatched junction bases: 10. Per the germline V gene, CDR1 is KGHSH and CDR2 is LQKENI. CDR3 in DNA: TGTGCCAGCTCACCACAACTCGACAGGGGGGCATCCTACACCTTC. This codes for CASSPQLDRGASYTF.

This chain joins TRBV29-1 and TRBJ1-2, with TRBD1 matching over 10 bases. The CDR3 contains 14 residues. Trimming removed 4 bases from V and 4 bases from J; junction bases left unmatched: 6. Germline CDR1 and CDR2: SQVTM and ANQGSEA. The CDR3 region is CSVVARDRGYGYTF. The DNA of the CDR3 is TGCAGCGTTGTAGCCCGGGACAGGGGCTATGGCTACACCTTC.

The chain has TRBV7-2 and TRBJ2-7; unclear D gene. V lost 0 bases and J lost 3, with 9 bases in between. This CDR3 is built from 14 residues. Germline V CDR1 and CDR2: SGHTA, FQGNSA. CDR3 region: CASSLAPMGYEQYF. The CDR3 DNA is TGTGCCAGCAGCTTAGCCCCAATGGGCTACGAGCAGTACTTC.

The genes are TRBV29-1 and TRBJ1-5; the D gene is possibly TRBD1 (5 bases). Germline CDR1 and CDR2: SQVTM and ANQGSEA. The V gene lost 4 bases and the J gene lost 3 bases, with 10 bases spanning the gap. This CDR3 is built from 13 residues. The CDR3 region has the DNA TGCAGCGTTGGGGGGGGGATCAATCAGCCCCAGCATTTT. This sequence encodes CSVGGGINQPQHF.

The chain recombines TRBV5-8 with TRBJ1-5; D is unclear. V was shortened by 3 bases and J by 3 bases, with 16 bases between the two germline ends. The CDR3 has 16 residues. Germline V gene lookup returns CDR1 SGHTS and CDR2 YDEGEE. DNA of the CDR3: TGTGCCAGCAGCTGGGGATCACAGACGTTCAATCAGCCCCAGCATTTT. This encodes CASSWGSQTFNQPQHF.

This chain links TRBV9 with TRBJ2-1; TRBD1 matches at 9 bases. The length of the CDR3 is 15 residues. CDR1 and CDR2 (germline): SGDLS, YYNGEE. Trimming took 1 base from V and 8 from J; bases not matched to a gene: 7. CDR3 nucleotides: TGTGCCAGCAGCGTACATGGGACAGGGCCTTATGAGCAGTTCTTC. Amino acid sequence: CASSVHGTGPYEQFF.

The chain combines TRBV5-4 with TRBJ2-2, with a tentative D call TRBD2 (6 bases). V gave up 5 bases and J gave up 6 bases, with 23 bases separating them. Looked up from germline, CDR1 is SGHNT and CDR2 is YYREEE (reference sequence). The CDR3 length is 17 residues. CDR3 coding DNA: TGTGCCAGCAGTTTTTCTGAGACTAGTCTATATCCCGGGGAGCTGTTTTTT. Translated, it gives CASSFSETSLYPGELFF.

The chain combines TRBV10-3 with TRBJ1-2; D gene ambiguous. V was pared by 0 bases and J by 4 bases, with 6 bases between. CDR3 length equals 13 residues. Germline V gene sequence: CDR1 ENHRY, CDR2 SYGVKD. The CDR3 here is CAISESGVYGYTF. CDR3 DNA sequence: TGTGCCATCAGTGAGTCAGGAGTCTATGGCTACACCTTC.

The chain joins TRBV29-1 to TRBJ2-7; 13 bases line up with TRBD2. The CDR3 sequence is 14 residues long. Germline trimming cut 6 bases from V and 3 bases from J; bases unmatched to any gene: 5. CDR1 is SQVTM, CDR2 ANQGSEA, per germline. CDR3 coding DNA: TGCAGCGTCATCGGACTAGCGGGAGTCTACGAGCAGTACTTC. It specifies CSVIGLAGVYEQYF.

This clone has a single count. This rearrangement joins TRBV11-3 to TRBJ2-1; D perhaps matches TRBD1 (5 bases). This CDR3 contains 13 residues. Germline CDR1 reads SGHNT; CDR2 reads YENEEA. The ends were cut back, 4 bases at V and 9 bases at J, with 13 bases in the middle. The CDR3 is CASSWQGLGEQFF. CDR3 bases: TGTGCCAGCAGCTGGCAGGGTCTCGGTGAGCAGTTCTTC.